This T cell receptor (beta chain) was identified during a study of shared clonotypes between healthy human individuals. General study results and limits: Genetic and exposure-history diversity was limited by the few donors.

Using immunoSEQ multiplex PCR, the repertoire was profiled, and TCRdb retains in-frame clones only, with some absent. The table has hundreds of thousands of clones, 95% to 98% seen once; the top ten hold approximately 0.057%. With respect to this clone: Its cognate antigen is unknown.

With V trimmed by 4 bases and J by 5 bases, 7 bases remained unmatched. The germline V gene has CDR1 SGHTA and CDR2 FQGNSA. The CDR3 spans 14 residues. This chain links TRBV7-2 with TRBJ1-1; 7 bases match TRBD1. The source of this sequence is a woman in her 30s in good health. Sequenced sample: naive CD4+ T cells sorted from blood. Subset reported: CD45RA+ positively selected. The CDR3 DNA sequence: TGTGCCAGCAGCTACCGACAGGGAAGGACTGAAGCTTTCTTT. It yields the protein CASSYRQGRTEAFF.